Listed here are 11 T cell receptor beta chains from one sample, sequenced in a study of control samples from healthy donors and cancer patients. The protocol was immunoSEQ multiplex PCR, while the TCRdb copy is restricted to in-frame clones and leaves out a portion. Of approximately 170,000 clones in the sample, about 94% are singletons; the top ten hold 0.65% to 0.85%. The sample taken for sequencing was blood. The receptor set was obtained from a woman in her twenties or thirties in good health.

The gene calls are TRBV29-1 and TRBJ2-2; a possible D gene is TRBD2 (6 bases). This CDR3 spans 13 amino acids. The V end was cut by 7 bases, the J end by 5 bases, with 14 bases between. The germline V gene has CDR1 SQVTM and CDR2 ANQGSEA. Here the CDR3 reads CSARESGTGELFF. In nucleotides, the CDR3 is TGCAGCGCCCGGGAGTCGGGGACCGGGGAGCTGTTTTTT.

This clone was counted a single time. The V gene is TRBV19, the J gene TRBJ2-6; D is uncertain. The CDR3 loop spans 12 amino acids. Germline CDR1 and CDR2: LNHDA and SQIVND (reference sequence). V dropped 6 bases and J dropped 7 bases, with 7 bases sitting between them. DNA for the CDR3: TGTGCCAGTAGCATACCTGCCAACGTCCTGACTTTC. Protein product: CASSIPANVLTF.

V gene TRBV29-1 combines with J gene TRBJ2-7; 9 nucleotides align to TRBD2. V lost 7 bases, J lost 5 bases, and 6 bases stayed unmatched. Germline V gene lookup returns CDR1 SQVTM and CDR2 ANQGSEA. The CDR3 runs to 12 residues. The CDR3 loop is CSAGREGDEQYF. CDR3 nucleotides: TGCAGCGCTGGGCGGGAGGGTGACGAGCAGTACTTC.

V is TRBV20-1 and J is TRBJ1-5, with TRBD1 as a possible D gene (5 bases). The V and J ends lost 3 bases and 0 bases respectively, with 12 bases between them. CDR3 size: 15 residues. Germline V CDR1 and CDR2: DFQATT, SNEGSKA (reference sequence). CDR3 bases: TGCAGTGCTAGTTCGGGGACGGTTAGCAATCAGCCCCAGCATTTT. Translated, it gives CSASSGTVSNQPQHF.

This clone was picked up one time. The chain uses TRBV5-1 and TRBJ1-5; tentatively, D is TRBD1 (5 bases). Germline V gives CDR1 SGHRS, CDR2 YFSETQ. The CDR3 sequence is 14 residues long. V was trimmed by 0 bases and J by 3 bases, leaving 7 bases between them. In DNA form, the CDR3 reads TGCGCCAGCAGCTTGGGGGGCATCAATCAGCCCCAGCATTTT. It specifies CASSLGGINQPQHF.

The chain carries TRBV19 and TRBJ1-1; D may be TRBD1 (6 bases). The germline V gene has CDR1 LNHDA and CDR2 SQIVND (reference sequence). Trimming left V 5 bases short and J 1 base short, with 14 bases between. The CDR3 totals 15 residues. Here the CDR3 DNA reads TGTGCCAGTAGTCCGAAACAGGGTCGGAACACTGAAGCTTTCTTT. Residues: CASSPKQGRNTEAFF.

This clone was observed a few times. V is TRBV30 and J is TRBJ1-5; possible D gene TRBD1, 5 bases. CDR3 length: 16 residues. The V and J ends lost 3 bases and 0 bases respectively, with 15 bases between them. The germline gives CDR1 GTSNPN, CDR2 SVGIG (reference sequence). In DNA form, the CDR3 reads TGTGCCTGGAGCCCCCCGGGACTCTATAGCAATCAGCCCCAGCATTTT. Translating gives CAWSPPGLYSNQPQHF.

This chain uses TRBV19 with TRBJ2-2; D is undetermined. Germline loops: CDR1 LNHDA, CDR2 SQIVND (reference sequence). The CDR3 runs 13 residues. Deletions cut 1 base from V and 5 bases from J, with 5 bases between. CDR3 in amino acids: CASSIARTGELFF. The CDR3 coding sequence is TGTGCCAGTAGTATAGCCCGGACCGGGGAGCTGTTTTTT.

V is TRBV21-1 and J is TRBJ2-7; the table names TRBD2, a call not compared with the DNA. TRBV21-1 is a pseudogene locus. This CDR3 region has 14 residues. This CDR3 is CASSKLAVPYEQYF. The CDR3 nucleotides are TGTGCCAGCAGCAAACTAGCGGTTCCCTACGAGCAGTACTTC.

This chain joins TRBV6-5 and TRBJ2-2, with D maybe TRBD1 (6 bases). CDR3 length: 14 residues. V lost 7 bases, J lost 1 base, and 10 bases lay in between. Looked up from germline, CDR1 is MNHEY and CDR2 is SVGAGI. The CDR3 region has the DNA TGTGCCAGCAAGAGGGGACAGAACACCGGGGAGCTGTTTTTT. It codes for CASKRGQNTGELFF.

CDR3 residues: CASSWREMGLAGYNEQFF. CDR3 bases: TGTGCCAGCAGTTGGCGGGAAATGGGACTAGCGGGCTACAATGAGCAGTTCTTC. The gene calls are TRBV28 and TRBJ2-1, with 12 bases lining up with TRBD2. From germline, CDR1 is MDHEN and CDR2 SYDVKM. Trimming removed 4 bases from V and 3 bases from J; junction bases left unmatched: 10. The CDR3 has 18 amino acids.